One sample yielded the 23 T cell receptor beta chains listed below, sequenced in a study of blood T cells in healthy people across ages. A second PCR, run for about 7 to 11 cycles, used a sample-barcoded 5' primer plus a J-beta primer mix. TCRdb itself ran the 5' RACE reads through MiXCR, one entry per CDR3 protein. The data hold 600,000 or so distinct CDR3 sequences, with approximately 21% observed a single time. The source material was blood. Receptor source: a man between 65 and 85 years old in good health.

V is TRBV28 and J is TRBJ1-1; D might be TRBD1 (5 bases). CDR3 length: 14 residues. Germline V gives CDR1 MDHEN, CDR2 SYDVKM. The V and J ends lost 5 bases and 3 bases respectively, with 13 bases between them. DNA of the CDR3: TGTGCCAGCAGTCTAGGACAAGCCCACACTGAAGCTTTCTTT. This codes for CASSLGQAHTEAFF.

This clonotype was detected only a few times. The V and J genes are TRBV7-8 and TRBJ2-5; no firm D call. The CDR3 has 12 residues. V was trimmed by 1 base and J by 7 bases, leaving 7 bases between them. Germline CDR1 reads SGHVS; CDR2 reads FQNEAQ. CDR3 nucleotide sequence: TGTGCCAGCAGCTTAGTTCCTAGGACCCAGTACTTC. Amino acids: CASSLVPRTQYF.

In this sample, this clonotype turned up a few times. V usage is TRBV11-2 and J usage is TRBJ2-5; weak D call: TRBD2 (7 bases). V was cut by 5 bases and J by 11 bases, with 21 bases left in between. CDR3 length: 14 amino acids. Germline V CDR1 and CDR2: SGHAT, FQNNGV. The CDR3 DNA is TGTGCCAGCAGCAAGTCCCCGGTAGGGGGGGAGCAGTACTTC. Its translation is CASSKSPVGGEQYF.

This clonotype was detected only a few times. This chain uses TRBV14 with TRBJ1-4; D call uncertain. Deletions cut 8 bases from V and 8 bases from J, with 15 bases between. The CDR3 covers 13 residues. The germline CDR1 and CDR2 sequences are SGHDN and FVKESK. Written as DNA, the CDR3 is TGTGCCAGCGCCCGGGGAGGGAAGGAAAAACTGTTTTTT. This translates into CASARGGKEKLFF.

CDR3 in amino acids: CASRLTSPQETQYF. CDR3 in DNA: TGTGCCAGCCGGCTGACGAGCCCACAAGAGACCCAGTACTTC. The chain combines TRBV3-1 with TRBJ2-5; no reliable D call. The CDR3 length is 14 residues. The V and J ends lost 8 bases and 2 bases respectively, with 15 bases between them. Per germline, CDR1 LGHDT and CDR2 YNNKEL (reference sequence).

The V gene is TRBV2, the J gene TRBJ1-4; D not certain. Trimming cost V 3 bases and J 4 bases, with 12 bases left between them. The germline CDR1 and CDR2 sequences are SNHLY and FYNNEI. The length of the CDR3 is 15 residues. The DNA of the CDR3 is TGTGCCAGCAGTGACGGACGCGGCTATAATGAAAAACTGTTTTTT. Translating it yields CASSDGRGYNEKLFF.

This clonotype appeared a few times. This rearrangement joins TRBV18 to TRBJ2-7; D perhaps matches TRBD2 (5 bases). This CDR3 is 14 amino acids long. CDR1 KGHSH and CDR2 LQKENI come from the germline V gene. Trimming removed 2 bases from V and 6 bases from J, with 14 bases in between. The CDR3, as DNA: TGTGCCAGCTCACCAATACTAGAAAGGAGCGAGCAGTACTTC. Its translation is CASSPILERSEQYF.

A few counts support this clonotype. Germline and junction disagree at one end, which may indicate a read error. V is TRBV15 and J is TRBJ2-3; TRBD2 agrees at 7 bases. The CDR3 length is 15 residues. The germline V gene has CDR1 LNHNV and CDR2 YYDKDF (reference sequence). CDR3 protein: CATSRDGLVLDTLYF. For the CDR3, the DNA is TGTGCCACCAGCAGAGATGGACTAGTTCTAGATACGCTGTATTTT.

On this clonotype: Because it lacks the conserved phenylalanine or tryptophan at the end, this CDR3 is likely a read error. V is TRBV5-1 and J is TRBJ2-5; the D gene is possibly TRBD1 (6 bases). CDR1 and CDR2 (germline): SGHRS, YFSETQ. This CDR3 has 15 amino acids. The CDR3 region is CASSLQGGDQETQYL. CDR3 nucleotide sequence: TGCGCCAGTAGCTTACAGGGCGGCGACCAAGAGACCCAGTACCTC.

This clonotype was seen a handful of times. Possible read error: a much larger clone is one base away. This chain connects TRBV4-1 to TRBJ2-7, with 9 positions matching TRBD2. Near its end, the DNA agrees better with TRBJ2-1, so the J call may be wrong. Germline V gives CDR1 MGHRA, CDR2 YSYEKL. CDR3 length equals 15 residues. Written as DNA, the CDR3 is TGCGCCAGCAGCCAAGAGCTAGCGGGATACGATGAGCAGTTCTTC. It specifies CASSQELAGYDEQFF.

The V and J genes are TRBV12-3 or TRBV12-4 and TRBJ2-3, with 8 bases that match TRBD2. The V gene end was trimmed by 6 bases and the J gene end by 0 bases; junction bases not matched to a gene: 14. The CDR3 has 18 amino acids. The CDR3 sequence: CASSLTRLAGGSTDTQYF. The CDR3 DNA reads as TGTGCCAGCAGCCTCACGAGGCTAGCGGGTGGCAGCACAGATACGCAGTATTTT.

This clonotype was counted a few times. The chain links TRBV15 to TRBJ2-5, with D possibly TRBD1 on 5 matching bases. Germline V gene sequence: CDR1 LNHNV, CDR2 YYDKDF (reference sequence). V gave up 5 bases and J gave up 4 bases, with 14 bases separating them. The CDR3 sequence is 14 residues long. CDR3 nucleotides: TGTGCCACCAGCTCAAACAGGAGAGGAGAGACCCAGTACTTC. As protein: CATSSNRRGETQYF.

This clonotype was detected only a few times. The chain combines TRBV6-1 with TRBJ1-4, with TRBD1 matching over 7 bases. Trimming cost V 4 bases and J 8 bases; bases outside gene matches: 4. The CDR3 sequence is 13 residues long. Germline V gives CDR1 MNHNS, CDR2 SASEGT. Here the CDR3 reads CASSGGQLEKLFF. CDR3 coding DNA: TGTGCCAGCAGTGGGGGACAGTTGGAAAAACTGTTTTTT.

This clonotype was seen repeatedly, ten times or more. The chain has TRBV27 and TRBJ2-4; D unresolved. There are 13 residues in the CDR3. Germline V lookup: CDR1 MNHEY, CDR2 SMNVEV (reference sequence). The V end lost 3 bases, the J end lost 7 bases, and 10 bases lay between the germline ends. This chain's CDR3 is CASSFTPNNIQYF. The CDR3, as DNA: TGTGCCAGCAGTTTTACCCCAAATAACATTCAGTACTTC.

This clonotype was found a few times. V is TRBV9 and J is TRBJ2-1; no reliable D call. CDR1 and CDR2 (germline): SGDLS, YYNGEE. The CDR3 runs to 14 residues. Trimming took off 3 bases at V and 2 bases at J, with 9 bases between the two ends. DNA of the CDR3: TGTGCCAGCAGCGGCCACGATGCCTACAATGAGCAGTTCTTC. Protein: CASSGHDAYNEQFF.

This clonotype was found once. A much more abundant neighbour one base away suggests this may be a read error. As the CDR3 is not closed by the conserved phenylalanine or tryptophan, this likely results from a read error. The chain recombines TRBV29-1 with TRBJ1-2, with TRBD1 matching 7 bases. Germline values: CDR1 SQVTM, CDR2 ANQGSEA. The CDR3 contains 11 residues. The ends lost 6 bases at V and 8 bases at J; junction bases unmatched: 6. CDR3 loop: CSVTGVEGYTL. CDR3 in DNA: TGCAGCGTCACAGGGGTGGAGGGCTACACCCTC.

The gene calls are TRBV21-1 and TRBJ2-7; TRBD1 was called by the table and not checked on the DNA. TRBV21-1 is deemed a pseudogene. The CDR3 consists of 13 residues. CDR3 sequence reads: CASRGGISYEQYF. In DNA form, the CDR3 reads TGTGCCAGCAGGGGGGGGATCTCCTACGAGCAGTACTTC.

This clonotype came up a few times. The genes are TRBV18 and TRBJ2-5; TRBD2 might be the D (6 bases). TRBJ2-1 matches the DNA end more closely, so the J call is doubtful. The CDR3 has 15 amino acids. CDR1 KGHSH and CDR2 LQKENI come from the germline V gene. CDR3: CASSPIRDSAIEQFF. The CDR3 DNA is TGTGCCAGCTCACCAATAAGGGACTCTGCCATTGAGCAGTTCTTC.

The J gene is TRBJ2-3, the V gene TRBV3-1, with 9 positions matching TRBD2. J lost 3 bases, V lost 7 bases, and 14 bases had no gene match. Germline assignment: CDR1 LGHDT and CDR2 YNNKEL (reference sequence). There are 17 residues in the CDR3. The CDR3 region is CASTPLSGSGLTDTQYF. The CDR3 DNA follows: TGTGCCAGCACCCCTCTTAGCGGGAGTGGATTAACAGATACGCAGTATTTT.

The J gene is TRBJ2-2, the V gene TRBV2; 10 nucleotides agree with TRBD2. J lost 7 bases, V lost 11 bases, and 19 bases had no gene match. This CDR3 region has 17 residues. The germline V gene encodes CDR1 SNHLY and CDR2 FYNNEI. CDR3 sequence (DNA): TGTGCCGCAGTGAAGTGGGGCACTAGCGGGAAGGTCGGGGAGCTGTTTTTT. It yields the protein CAAVKWGTSGKVGELFF. The whole variable domain, filled in from reference TRBV2 and TRBJ2-2, reads EPEVTQTPSHQVTQMGQEVILRCVPISNHLYFYWYRQILGQKVEFLVSFYNNEISEKSEIFDDQFSVERPDGSNFTLKIRSTKLEDSAMYFCAAVKWGTSGKVGELFFGEGSRLTVL.

The chain carries TRBV5-6 and TRBJ2-1, with D tentatively TRBD2 (6 bases). This CDR3 has 15 residues. Germline-derived CDR1 and CDR2 are SGHDT and YYEEEE. With 2 bases removed from V and 7 bases from J, the gap between germline ends came to 16 bases. The CDR3 region is CASSFRGLGANEQFF. CDR3 sequence (DNA): TGTGCCAGCAGCTTTCGGGGACTGGGCGCGAATGAGCAGTTCTTC.

This clonotype has just a few counts. The rearrangement links TRBV2 to TRBJ2-5; weak D call: TRBD2 (5 bases). Per germline, CDR1 SNHLY and CDR2 FYNNEI. This CDR3 has 14 residues. Trimming pared 5 bases from V and 0 bases from J, leaving 10 bases between. CDR3 amino acids: CASSSGMYQETQYF. CDR3 DNA sequence: TGTGCCAGCAGTAGCGGAATGTACCAAGAGACCCAGTACTTC. The full variable domain, with the rest looked up from reference TRBV2 and TRBJ2-5, is EPEVTQTPSHQVTQMGQEVILRCVPISNHLYFYWYRQILGQKVEFLVSFYNNEISEKSEIFDDQFSVERPDGSNFTLKIRSTKLEDSAMYFCASSSGMYQETQYFGPGTRLLVL.

This clonotype has ten or more counts. The rearrangement links TRBV4-3 to TRBJ2-7, with unresolved D. This CDR3 comprises 14 residues. Deletions cut 0 bases from V and 4 bases from J, with 10 bases between. Germline V gives CDR1 LGHNA, CDR2 YSLEER. This CDR3 is CASSQDRAGYEQYF. CDR3 DNA sequence: TGCGCCAGCAGCCAAGATCGGGCAGGTTACGAGCAGTACTTC.